This TCR beta chain was identified during a study of blood T cell repertoires in COVID-19. Whole-study context: Acute and convalescent COVID-19 samples came from the United States, Italy and Spain. Sources were T cells, B-cell-depleted T cells, or PBMCs; the material itself was cDNA or gDNA.

Trimming left V 4 bases short and J 4 bases short, with 5 bases between. This CDR3 has 12 residues. CDR1 KGHSH and CDR2 LQKENI come from the germline V gene. Original methodology: Estimated nucleated cell counts came from reference gene primer amplification. Only in-frame clones appear in the TCRdb table, and some are missing; sequencing was by immunoSEQ multiplex PCR. V and J calls plus clone size are reproduced from that table; the DNA served to infer D and trimming. This table has over 100,000 clones, approximately 87% appearing once. The rearrangement joins TRBV18 to TRBJ1-3; D might be TRBD1 (5 bases). Sequences were obtained from peripheral blood. This receptor was obtained from a woman in her forties or fifties with acute or convalescent COVID-19. The CDR3 is CASSQGGNTIYF. CDR3 DNA sequence: TGTGCCAGCTCACAGGGGGGAAACACCATATATTTT.